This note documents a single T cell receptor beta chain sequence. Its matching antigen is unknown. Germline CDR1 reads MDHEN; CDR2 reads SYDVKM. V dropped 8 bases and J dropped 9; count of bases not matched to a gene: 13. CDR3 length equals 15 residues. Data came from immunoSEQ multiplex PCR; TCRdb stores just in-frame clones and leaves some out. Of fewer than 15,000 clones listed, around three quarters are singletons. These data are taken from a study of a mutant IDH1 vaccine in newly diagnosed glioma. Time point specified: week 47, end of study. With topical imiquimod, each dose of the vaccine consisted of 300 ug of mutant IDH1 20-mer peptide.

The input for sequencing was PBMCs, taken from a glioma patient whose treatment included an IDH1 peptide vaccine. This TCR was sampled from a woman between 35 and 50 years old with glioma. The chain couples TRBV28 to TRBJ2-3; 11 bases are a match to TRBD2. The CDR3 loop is CASGLAGGPLGTQYF. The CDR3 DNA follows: TGTGCCAGCGGCCTAGCGGGGGGCCCATTAGGAACGCAGTATTTT.